This entry features one TCR beta chain sequence. Its antigen is unidentified. This sample was taken from a study of cytomegalovirus exposure and HLA in healthy donors. Findings of the study overall: A link between a missense DCLRE1C variant and TCR beta V- and J-gene trimming emerged from a later analysis. A list of 150 to 200 TCR beta chains associated with cytomegalovirus was given. In a later analysis, compared with equally common non-associated chains, HLA-associated beta chains were more expanded. Earlier analysis yielded a pattern in which most TCR beta V segments were productive about 87% or about 30% of the time.

Trimming at V came to 4 bases and at J to 2 bases, leaving 6 bases not matched to a gene. The CDR3 runs to 14 residues. Germline loops: CDR1 SGHNT, CDR2 YYREEE (reference sequence). It was with 60 Vbeta and 13 Jbeta primers that the PCR ran. The repertoire was sequenced with immunoSEQ multiplex PCR; TCRdb's copy has only in-frame clones and lacks some. This table holds roughly 220,000 clones. This TCR was sampled from a girl aged 2-15 years in good health and CMV-seropositive. The genes are TRBV5-4 and TRBJ2-7, with 7 bases fitting TRBD2. Sequencing was carried out using PBMCs. The DNA of the CDR3 is TGTGCCAGCAGCCCTAGCGGATTACCCTACGAGCAGTACTTC. Protein: CASSPSGLPYEQYF.